This entry describes one T cell receptor beta chain. Its matching antigen is unknown. This sample was included in a study of Ad26.COV2.S vaccination and SARS-CoV-2 variants. Sequencing used immunoSEQ multiplex PCR; TCRdb keeps in-frame clones, though not all of them. The sample shows about 350,000 clones, around 88% of them seen only once. Findings and limits, study-wide: TCR breadth and depth analyses may have underestimated total T cell responses.

Stated treatment: 15 to 20 received Ad26.COV2.S at low or high dose, single or two shots; about 5 received placebo; per-sample allocation not given. Specimens were obtained on day 63 following the first vaccine or placebo injection. An adult aged 18-55 years in Boston served as the donor. The material sequenced was peripheral blood, taken in a trial of Ad26.COV2.S vaccine versus placebo. This TCR derives from a person between 18 and 65 years old who received the Ad26.COV2.S COVID-19 vaccine or a placebo.

The DNA of the CDR3 is TGTGCCAGCAGCCCGGGACAGGGATCCTATAATTCACCCCTCCACTTT. Translation: CASSPGQGSYNSPLHF. V usage is TRBV4-2 and J usage is TRBJ1-6; 9 nucleotides align to TRBD1. This CDR3 comprises 16 residues. Germline CDR1 and CDR2: LGHNA and YNFKEQ. With 4 bases clipped from V and 1 base from J, the junction kept 2 bases outside the gene matches.